A single sample is the source of the 5 T cell receptor beta chains below, sequenced in a study of PD-L1 blockade in urothelial cancer. This table comes from immunoSEQ multiplex PCR, and its TCRdb copy is limited to in-frame clones, with some not included. This sample has about 29,000 clones, with about 87% found just once. Sequenced here: PBMCs, sampled around atezolizumab (anti-PD-L1) treatment. These receptors originate from a man aged 50 to 60 with urothelial cancer.

This clone was seen a single time. This chain links TRBV29-1 with TRBJ2-7, with TRBD1 matching 9 bases. Unmatched junction bases numbered 9, after V lost 7 bases and J lost 5 bases. Germline V lookup: CDR1 SQVTM, CDR2 ANQGSEA. This CDR3 is built from 13 residues. CDR3 bases: TGCAGCGCGGGACAGGGAGGAAGGAACGAGCAGTACTTC. Protein: CSAGQGGRNEQYF.

The chain employs TRBV7-2 and TRBJ2-7; 7 positions agree with TRBD1. Germline CDR1 SGHTA, CDR2 FQGNSA. The CDR3 runs 14 residues. With V trimmed by 0 bases and J by 3 bases, 2 bases remained unmatched. CDR3 bases: TGTGCCAGCAGCTTAGCCGGGACAGACTACGAGCAGTACTTC. Amino acids: CASSLAGTDYEQYF.

The J gene is TRBJ2-3, the V gene TRBV27; TRBD2 is a possible D gene (6 bases). The CDR3 extends over 13 amino acids. Trimming removed 4 bases at V and 7 bases at J, with 12 bases between. Looked up from germline, CDR1 is MNHEY and CDR2 is SMNVEV (reference sequence). CDR3 sequence reads: CASSYRGGHTQYF. CDR3 coding DNA: TGTGCCAGCAGTTACCGGGGAGGACATACGCAGTATTTT.

The V call is TRBV19, the J call TRBJ1-2, with D possibly TRBD1 on 5 matching bases. CDR3 length equals 14 residues. The V end lost 2 bases, the J end lost 4 bases, and 11 bases lay between the germline ends. Germline CDR1 and CDR2: LNHDA and SQIVND (reference sequence). CDR3 loop: CASSIPGIFYGYTF. CDR3 coding DNA: TGTGCCAGTAGTATACCAGGGATATTCTATGGCTACACCTTC.

The chain links TRBV30 to TRBJ2-7; the match to TRBD2 covers 8 bases. Germline V gene lookup returns CDR1 GTSNPN and CDR2 SVGIG (reference sequence). This CDR3 has 15 residues. V was pared by 0 bases and J by 0 bases, with 4 bases of the junction left unmatched. As DNA, the CDR3 is TGTGCCTGGAGTGTACAGCGGGGGAGCTCCTACGAGCAGTACTTC. Translated, it gives CAWSVQRGSSYEQYF.